Shown below are 27 T cell receptor beta chains from a single sample sequenced in a study of blood T cells in healthy people across ages (dated by TCRdb to between 2015 and 2017). Library preparation was by 5' RACE. Data came from an Illumina HiSeq 2500. The second PCR ran for about 6 to 12 cycles and used a J-beta primer mix along with a sample-barcoded 5' primer. Starting from the raw public reads, TCRdb applied fastp trimming at Q25, assembled clones with MiXCR and retained in-frame beta chains. CDR3 protein duplicates are merged, each entry listing the most common genes and DNA. The sample table records some 940,000 distinct CDR3 sequences; about 27% of these occur just once. The ten largest clones add up to 10% to 13% of the sample. Separately, the same data were catalogued under a study of T cells of mothers and their children.

Sequencing was done on a sample of blood. The receptors originated from a woman aged 40 to 49 in good health.

This clonotype occurred a few times. The V gene is TRBV28, the J gene TRBJ2-7; 12 bases match TRBD1. The CDR3 totals 16 residues. Germline loops: CDR1 MDHEN, CDR2 SYDVKM. V trimming: 9 bases; J trimming: 5 bases; junction bases outside the gene matches: 14. This CDR3 is CASLGQGALRTNEQYF. In DNA form, the CDR3 reads TGTGCCAGTCTGGGACAGGGGGCGCTTAGAACCAACGAGCAGTACTTC.

This clonotype was counted a few times. The V gene is TRBV20-1, the J gene TRBJ1-2; 7 nucleotides line up with TRBD1. V lost 6 bases to trimming and J lost 2 bases; unmatched junction nucleotides: 6. Germline-derived CDR1 and CDR2 are DFQATT and SNEGSKA (reference sequence). The CDR3 has 13 residues. CDR3 coding DNA: TGCAGTGCATCAGGGGGGAGAAACTATGGCTACACCTTC. This codes for CSASGGRNYGYTF.

The chain has TRBV2 and TRBJ2-2; D assignment may be TRBD1 or TRBD2 (5 bases each). With 6 bases removed from V and 5 bases from J, the gap between germline ends came to 7 bases. This CDR3 region has 12 residues. Germline V gene lookup returns CDR1 SNHLY and CDR2 FYNNEI. CDR3 protein: CASRGETGELFF. CDR3 nucleotides: TGTGCCAGCAGGGGGGAAACCGGGGAGCTGTTTTTT. The full variable domain, rest sourced from reference TRBV2 and TRBJ2-2, is EPEVTQTPSHQVTQMGQEVILRCVPISNHLYFYWYRQILGQKVEFLVSFYNNEISEKSEIFDDQFSVERPDGSNFTLKIRSTKLEDSAMYFCASRGETGELFFGEGSRLTVL.

This clonotype was counted a few times. In nucleotides, the CDR3 is TGTGCCAGCAGCTTAGGATACGCTTCTGAAGCTTTCTTT. It encodes CASSLGYASEAFF. This sequence joins TRBV7-2 and TRBJ1-1; D is undetermined. Germline lookup yields CDR1 SGHTA and CDR2 FQGNSA. The CDR3 covers 13 residues. The germline V and J ends were trimmed by 1 base and 6 bases, with 9 bases remaining between them.

This chain uses TRBV9 with TRBJ1-2, with 7 bases lining up with TRBD1. Unmatched junction bases numbered 11, after V lost 2 bases and J lost 1 base. The CDR3 totals 17 residues. CDR1 SGDLS and CDR2 YYNGEE come from the germline V gene. The CDR3 coding sequence is TGTGCCAGCAGCGTGGGGCCCGGGACAGAGTTTAACTATGGCTACACCTTC. It encodes CASSVGPGTEFNYGYTF.

This rearrangement joins TRBV20-1 to TRBJ1-5; D possibly corresponds to TRBD1 (5 bases). Germline V lookup: CDR1 DFQATT, CDR2 SNEGSKA (reference sequence). The CDR3 consists of 14 residues. V was shortened by 5 bases and J by 1 base, with 12 bases between the two germline ends. CDR3 amino acids: CSAAGSISNQPQHF. The CDR3, as DNA: TGCAGTGCTGCAGGGTCGATAAGCAATCAGCCCCAGCATTTT.

The chain joins TRBV5-1 to TRBJ1-1; D gene uncertain. V lost 7 bases, J lost 0 bases, and 10 bases lay in between. The germline gives CDR1 SGHRS, CDR2 YFSETQ. The CDR3 has 13 amino acids. CDR3 in amino acids: CASRGRLNTEAFF. DNA for the CDR3: TGCGCCAGCCGCGGACGACTGAACACTGAAGCTTTCTTT.

This clonotype was detected many times. The CDR3 protein is CSVVYGLYGYTF. CDR3 nucleotide sequence: TGCAGCGTTGTGTACGGGCTCTATGGCTACACCTTC. The chain employs TRBV29-1 and TRBJ1-2; the D is unclear. The CDR3 sequence is 12 residues long. Germline-derived CDR1 and CDR2 are SQVTM and ANQGSEA. V was shortened by 4 bases and J by 4 bases, with 10 bases between the two germline ends. The full variable domain, rest sourced from reference TRBV29-1 and TRBJ1-2, is SAVISQKPSRDICQRGTSLTIQCQVDSQVTMMFWYRQQPGQSLTLIATANQGSEATYESGFVIDKFPISRPNLTFSTLTVSNMSPEDSSIYLCSVVYGLYGYTFGSGTRLTVV.

This clonotype was observed many times. The V call is TRBV11-2, the J call TRBJ2-7; 10 bases are a match to TRBD1. Germline V CDR1 and CDR2: SGHAT, FQNNGV. Unmatched junction bases numbered 12, after V lost 3 bases and J lost 1 base. The CDR3 has 18 amino acids. The CDR3 region is CASSFPTSMGQGSYEQYF. In nucleotides, the CDR3 is TGTGCCAGCAGCTTTCCGACCTCTATGGGACAGGGGTCCTACGAGCAGTACTTC.

This clonotype has only a few counts. This chain uses TRBV5-1 with TRBJ1-1; 7 nucleotides line up with TRBD1. V trimming: 5 bases; J trimming: 6 bases; junction bases outside the gene matches: 7. This CDR3 has 13 amino acids. In germline, CDR1 is SGHRS, CDR2 YFSETQ. CDR3 sequence reads: CASSSTGMAEAFF. CDR3 nucleotides: TGCGCCAGCAGTTCGACAGGGATGGCTGAAGCTTTCTTT.

The chain uses TRBV29-1 and TRBJ2-1; TRBD2 aligns across 12 bases. V dropped 3 bases and J dropped 9; count of bases not matched to a gene: 9. This CDR3 region has 15 residues. Germline V CDR1 and CDR2: SQVTM, ANQGSEA. CDR3 DNA: TGCAGCGTTGATAGGGCTCTAGCGGGGGGGGGTGAGCAGTTCTTC. Its protein is CSVDRALAGGGEQFF.

This clonotype turned up a few times. The chain uses TRBV7-2 and TRBJ2-7; either TRBD1 or TRBD2 may fit D (5 bases each). Trimming took off 4 bases at V and 3 bases at J, with 16 bases between the two ends. This CDR3 is 15 amino acids long. CDR1 and CDR2 (germline): SGHTA, FQGNSA. The CDR3 sequence is CASSSWGSLRYEQYF. The CDR3 coding sequence is TGTGCCAGCAGCTCCTGGGGGTCGTTGCGCTACGAGCAGTACTTC.

The chain uses TRBV28 and TRBJ2-1; D is possibly TRBD2 (6 bases). V was pared by 6 bases and J by 15 bases, with 21 bases between. The germline V gene encodes CDR1 MDHEN and CDR2 SYDVKM. The CDR3 sequence is 13 residues long. The CDR3 DNA sequence: TGTGCCAGCAGCCCGGTCTGGGGGGTGGCTCGGTTCTTC. Translating gives CASSPVWGVARFF.

The chain couples TRBV19 to TRBJ1-5; D perhaps matches TRBD1 (5 bases). Germline assignment: CDR1 LNHDA and CDR2 SQIVND (reference sequence). The V end lost 3 bases, the J end lost 9 bases, and 9 bases lay between the germline ends. This CDR3 is 12 amino acids long. In DNA, the CDR3 is TGTGCCAGTAGTATTGGACAAACGCCCCAGCATTTT. Translating gives CASSIGQTPQHF.

The chain is built from TRBV5-1 and TRBJ2-6, with 7 positions matching TRBD2. The CDR3 runs to 16 residues. The germline CDR1 and CDR2 sequences are SGHRS and YFSETQ. The junction had 0 bases not matched to a gene; V was cut back by 0 bases and J by 0 bases. The DNA of the CDR3 is TGCGCCAGCAGCTTGGGGGGGGGCTCTGGGGCCAACGTCCTGACTTTC. Translated: CASSLGGGSGANVLTF.

This clonotype has just a few counts. A much larger clone differs by one base, so this may be a read error. V and J are TRBV29-1 and TRBJ2-7; D unclear. The germline CDR1 and CDR2 sequences are SQVTM and ANQGSEA. The CDR3 is 12 residues long. Trimming took off 7 bases at V and 7 bases at J, with 17 bases between the two ends. The CDR3 DNA is TGCAGCGGGGTCCTAAGGATCGGAGAGCAGTACTTC. The encoded protein is CSGVLRIGEQYF.

On this clonotype itself: It may be a read error: a sequence one base away is much more abundant. V usage is TRBV15 and J usage is TRBJ2-7; 10 bases agree with TRBD1. V dropped 8 bases and J dropped 3; count of bases not matched to a gene: 10. Germline V CDR1 and CDR2: LNHNV, YYDKDF (reference sequence). This CDR3 is built from 15 residues. CDR3 nucleotides: TGTGCCACCGGCGGTCCCGGGACAGGGGACTACGAGCAGTACTTC. Protein: CATGGPGTGDYEQYF.

The J gene is TRBJ2-7, the V gene TRBV7-3, with D possibly being TRBD1 (6 bases). CDR1 SGHTA and CDR2 FQGTGA come from the germline V gene. The CDR3 is made up of 15 amino acids. V was cut by 5 bases and J by 4 bases, with 18 bases left in between. The CDR3 bases are TGTGCCAGCAGCCCCCAGGGACACCTACTTTACGAGCAGTACTTC. This gives the protein CASSPQGHLLYEQYF. Together with reference TRBV7-3 and TRBJ2-7, the CDR3 gives the full variable domain: GAGVSQTPSNKVTEKGKYVELRCDPISGHTALYWYRQSLGQGPEFLIYFQGTGAADDSGLPNDRFFAVRPEGSVSTLKIQRTERGDSAVYLCASSPQGHLLYEQYFGPGTRLTVT.

This chain links TRBV24-1 with TRBJ2-7, with a weak D call TRBD2 (5 bases). CDR3 length equals 15 residues. V gave up 4 bases and J gave up 7 bases, with 19 bases separating them. The germline V gene encodes CDR1 KGHDR and CDR2 SFDVKD. The CDR3 DNA reads as TGTGCCACCAGTGACCCAGTGATACTAGTGGGGGAGCAGTACTTC. It encodes CATSDPVILVGEQYF.

The J gene is TRBJ2-4, the V gene TRBV5-5; TRBD1 aligns across 8 bases. The length of the CDR3 is 16 residues. CDR1 and CDR2 (germline): SGHKS, YYEKEE (reference sequence). J gave up 3 bases and V 4 bases, and 9 bases lay outside the gene matches. The CDR3 sequence: CASSPTGGLVKNIQYF. The CDR3 bases are TGTGCCAGCAGCCCCACAGGGGGGCTAGTCAAAAACATTCAGTACTTC. Using reference TRBV5-5 and TRBJ2-4 for the parts outside the CDR3, the full variable domain is DAGVTQSPTHLIKTRGQQVTLRCSPISGHKSVSWYQQVLGQGPQFIFQYYEKEERGRGNFPDRFSARQFPNYSSELNVNALLLGDSALYLCASSPTGGLVKNIQYFGAGTRLSVL.

This clonotype was detected only a few times. V gene TRBV12-3 or TRBV12-4 combines with J gene TRBJ2-7; D is unresolved. V was clipped by 0 bases and J by 5 bases, with 17 bases between them. The CDR3 covers 16 residues. The CDR3 bases are TGTGCCAGCAGTTTAGCGCTGGGGATAGCCGCCCACGAGCAGTACTTC. Its protein is CASSLALGIAAHEQYF.

Details on this clonotype: Germline and junction disagree at one end, which may indicate a read error. The chain links TRBV7-9 to TRBJ2-1, with D maybe TRBD1 (5 bases). Germline lookup yields CDR1 SEHNR and CDR2 FQNEAQ (reference sequence). The CDR3 contains 13 residues. The DNA of the CDR3 is TGTACCAGCAGCTTAGGGGTCGAGGCCGAGCAGTTCTTC. It is translated as CTSSLGVEAEQFF.

The sample holds many counts of this clonotype. The chain recombines TRBV9 with TRBJ2-6; TRBD2 agrees at 7 bases. The trim removed 2 bases at V and 2 bases at J, leaving 1 base unmatched. Germline values: CDR1 SGDLS, CDR2 YYNGEE. The CDR3 is made up of 15 amino acids. The CDR3 nucleotides read TGTGCCAGCAGCGTGGGAGGGGCTGGGGCCAACGTCCTGACTTTC. Amino acid sequence: CASSVGGAGANVLTF.

This clonotype was picked up many times. The chain combines TRBV4-1 with TRBJ2-5; D gene uncertain. Trimming stripped 3 bases from V and 8 bases from J, with 16 bases between. The germline V gene encodes CDR1 MGHRA and CDR2 YSYEKL. CDR3 size: 14 residues. CDR3 region: CASSHEGPLQTQYF. The CDR3 bases are TGCGCCAGCAGCCACGAAGGCCCCCTGCAAACCCAGTACTTC.

The V call is TRBV5-1, the J call TRBJ2-7; either TRBD1 or TRBD2 may fit D (5 bases each). Germline lookup yields CDR1 SGHRS and CDR2 YFSETQ. V lost 0 bases to trimming and J lost 5 bases, with 12 bases between them. The CDR3 consists of 14 residues. CDR3 sequence reads: CASSLEYGGNEQYF. CDR3 DNA sequence: TGCGCCAGCAGCTTGGAATATGGGGGAAACGAGCAGTACTTC. Variable domain in full (rest from reference TRBV5-1 and TRBJ2-7): KAGVTQTPRYLIKTRGQQVTLSCSPISGHRSVSWYQQTPGQGLQFLFEYFSETQRNKGNFPGRFSGRQFSNSRSEMNVSTLELGDSALYLCASSLEYGGNEQYFGPGTRLTVT.

CDR3 sequence: CASSNSRGNYGYTF. CDR3 DNA: TGTGCCAGCAGTAATTCCAGGGGCAACTATGGCTACACCTTC. The chain employs TRBV6-6 and TRBJ1-2; maybe TRBD1 (6 bases). CDR3 length equals 14 residues. V lost 5 bases to trimming and J lost 2 bases, with 12 bases between them. Germline values: CDR1 MNHNY, CDR2 SVGAGI (reference sequence).

The chain carries TRBV7-2 and TRBJ1-2; 10 bases line up with TRBD1. V dropped 3 bases and J dropped 5; count of bases not matched to a gene: 6. The germline V gene encodes CDR1 SGHTA and CDR2 FQGNSA. This CDR3 has 15 residues. The CDR3 coding sequence is TGTGCCAGCAGCTTGACAGGGGGCGCGGGGTATGGCTACACCTTC. Translating gives CASSLTGGAGYGYTF.